The 27 T cell receptor beta chains presented below share a single source sample, sequenced in a study of blood T cell repertoires in COVID-19. Data came from immunoSEQ multiplex PCR; TCRdb stores just in-frame clones and leaves some out. Among over 90,000 clones, roughly 82% were seen once, and the ten largest hold 12%. Specimen: peripheral blood. These TCRs come from a human donor in a cohort sampled during active COVID-19.

V and J are TRBV12-3 or TRBV12-4 and TRBJ1-1, with D unresolved. V shed 10 bases and J shed 4 bases, with 13 bases lying between them. This CDR3 spans 12 amino acids. The chain's CDR3 is CATWISGTEAFF. CDR3 nucleotides: TGTGCCACCTGGATATCGGGCACTGAAGCTTTCTTT.

V usage is TRBV5-1 and J usage is TRBJ2-3; 10 bases align to TRBD2. The CDR3 is 15 amino acids. CDR1 and CDR2 from the germline V gene are SGHRS and YFSETQ. Trimming took 5 bases from V and 6 from J; bases not matched to a gene: 9. CDR3 in DNA: TGCGCCAGCAGTCTTTCTAGCGGGGGAGGCGATACGCAGTATTTT. Amino acids: CASSLSSGGGDTQYF.

This clone was detected once. The chain links TRBV18 to TRBJ1-4; unclear D gene. The germline V gene has CDR1 KGHSH and CDR2 LQKENI. CDR3 length: 16 amino acids. Trimming removed 2 bases at V and 0 bases at J, with 10 bases between. The CDR3 region has the DNA TGTGCCAGCTCACCAAGGAGCCCCGCAACTAATGAAAAACTGTTTTTT. This sequence encodes CASSPRSPATNEKLFF.

V gene TRBV10-3 combines with J gene TRBJ2-6; TRBD1 aligns across 12 bases. V lost 11 bases to trimming and J lost 2 bases; unmatched junction nucleotides: 7. Germline V gene lookup returns CDR1 ENHRY and CDR2 SYGVKD. This CDR3 is 16 amino acids long. In DNA, the CDR3 is TGTGCCTCGGCCGGGACAGGGGGCGCTGGGGCCAACGTCCTGACTTTC. Protein product: CASAGTGGAGANVLTF.

CDR3 DNA sequence: TGTGCCAGCAGCTCTGAGTGGGGGGGCTCCTACGAGCAGTACTTC. Translated, it gives CASSSEWGGSYEQYF. This chain connects TRBV7-8 to TRBJ2-7; 7 bases align to TRBD2. The germline CDR1 and CDR2 sequences are SGHVS and FQNEAQ. The CDR3 covers 15 residues. V lost 4 bases to trimming and J lost 0 bases; unmatched junction nucleotides: 6.

This chain uses TRBV6-5 with TRBJ1-6, with unresolved D. V was trimmed by 6 bases and J by 6 bases, leaving 12 bases between them. Germline CDR1 MNHEY, CDR2 SVGAGI. The CDR3 has 14 amino acids. CDR3 loop: CASRPTSSNSPLHF. DNA for the CDR3: TGTGCCAGCAGACCGACATCCAGTAATTCACCCCTCCACTTT.

The rearrangement links TRBV7-9 to TRBJ1-1; D may be TRBD1 (6 bases). Germline CDR1 is SEHNR and CDR2 is FQNEAQ (reference sequence). The germline V and J ends were trimmed by 1 base and 6 bases, with 15 bases remaining between them. This CDR3 is built from 15 residues. The DNA for the CDR3 is TGTGCCAGCAGCTTAGGGGCAGGGGTAGGACCTGAAGCTTTCTTT. Translated, it gives CASSLGAGVGPEAFF.

V and J are TRBV7-2 and TRBJ1-6, with no clear D. CDR1 and CDR2 from the germline V gene are SGHTA and FQGNSA. CDR3 length: 15 amino acids. With 1 base removed from V and 2 bases from J, the gap between germline ends came to 6 bases. CDR3 amino acids: CASSLVAAYNSPLHF. The CDR3 nucleotides are TGTGCCAGCAGCTTAGTGGCAGCCTATAATTCACCCCTCCACTTT.

The chain is built from TRBV27 and TRBJ2-1; maybe TRBD2 (5 bases). CDR1 and CDR2 from the germline V gene are MNHEY and SMNVEV (reference sequence). This CDR3 is 16 amino acids long. Between the trimmed V and J ends, which lost 4 bases and 0 bases, there was a span of 13 bases. The CDR3 loop reads CASSSVGMSSYNEQFF. As DNA, the CDR3 is TGTGCCAGCAGTTCTGTCGGGATGAGCTCCTACAATGAGCAGTTCTTC.

The rearrangement links TRBV15 to TRBJ2-1; D is unresolved. V was trimmed by 5 bases and J by 10 bases, leaving 18 bases between them. This CDR3 contains 14 residues. The germline V gene has CDR1 LNHNV and CDR2 YYDKDF (reference sequence). The CDR3 sequence: CATSGSRLPREQFF. The CDR3 DNA reads TGTGCCACCAGCGGAAGCCGACTCCCTCGGGAGCAGTTCTTC.

A note on this clone: Germline is not matched at one junction end, which may reflect a read error. This rearrangement joins TRBV5-1 to TRBJ1-1; D is possibly TRBD1 (6 bases). CDR1 is SGHRS and CDR2 is YFSETQ in the germline V gene. CDR3 size: 14 residues. The CDR3 reads CASKEGGMNTEAFF. CDR3 sequence (DNA): TGCGCAAGCAAGGAGGGGGGGATGAACACTGAAGCTTTCTTT.

This CDR3 reads CASSPGVTNEKLFF. The CDR3 region has the DNA TGTGCCAGCAGTCCGGGGGTAACTAATGAAAAACTGTTTTTT. The chain is built from TRBV7-9 and TRBJ1-4, with D perhaps TRBD1 (5 bases). This CDR3 spans 14 amino acids. V was pared by 6 bases and J by 1 base, with 9 bases between. Germline V gives CDR1 SEHNR, CDR2 FQNEAQ (reference sequence).

This clone was observed once. The chain carries TRBV5-1 and TRBJ2-2, with a weak D call TRBD1 (6 bases). CDR3 length equals 16 residues. CDR1 and CDR2 (germline): SGHRS, YFSETQ. V lost 0 bases, J lost 4 bases, and 13 bases lay in between. The CDR3 protein is CASSLEGRGGTGELFF. CDR3 nucleotides: TGCGCCAGCAGCTTGGAGGGCAGGGGTGGCACCGGGGAGCTGTTTTTT.

The chain carries TRBV5-4 and TRBJ1-1, with a tentative D call TRBD1 (5 bases). The germline V and J ends were trimmed by 4 bases and 2 bases, with 12 bases remaining between them. This CDR3 spans 14 amino acids. In germline, CDR1 is SGHNT, CDR2 YYREEE (reference sequence). The CDR3 region is CASSPPTVNTEAFF. The CDR3, as DNA: TGTGCCAGCAGCCCACCGACAGTTAACACTGAAGCTTTCTTT.

This chain connects TRBV5-1 to TRBJ1-1, with D perhaps TRBD1 (5 bases). The V gene's germline CDR1 is SGHRS and CDR2 YFSETQ. This CDR3 has 15 residues. The V end lost 4 bases, the J end lost 4 bases, and 17 bases lay between the germline ends. The CDR3 reads CASSPGGVVGTEAFF. The DNA of the CDR3 is TGCGCCAGCAGCCCTGGGGGGGTTGTCGGCACTGAAGCTTTCTTT.

The CDR3: CASSLAAGGQVGELFF. The CDR3 nucleotides are TGTGCCAGCAGCTTAGCTGCGGGGGGGCAAGTCGGGGAGCTGTTTTTT. The chain couples TRBV13 to TRBJ2-2; 9 bases agree with TRBD2. In germline, CDR1 is PRHDT, CDR2 FYEKMQ (reference sequence). This CDR3 region has 16 residues. The V gene end was trimmed by 1 base and the J gene end by 7 bases; junction bases not matched to a gene: 7.

CDR3 protein: CATSSAPSWATDTQYF. The CDR3 DNA sequence: TGTGCCACCAGTTCGGCTCCCTCCTGGGCCACAGATACGCAGTATTTT. The chain has TRBV24-1 and TRBJ2-3; D is unresolved. V shed 6 bases and J shed 2 bases, with 17 bases lying between them. The CDR3 totals 16 residues. Germline CDR1 KGHDR, CDR2 SFDVKD.

The sample holds one count of this clone. Here the CDR3 DNA reads TGTGCCAGCAGGGCAAGCTCTGGAAACACCATATATTTT. Translating gives CASRASSGNTIYF. The genes are TRBV9 and TRBJ1-3; no firm D call. Trimming removed 5 bases at V and 0 bases at J, with 6 bases between. Germline CDR1 SGDLS, CDR2 YYNGEE. The CDR3 consists of 13 residues.

The CDR3, as DNA: TGTGCCAGCAGCTTAAGGGGACAGGGAGGACGGTACGAGCAGTACTTC. Translating it yields CASSLRGQGGRYEQYF. The V gene is TRBV7-9, the J gene TRBJ2-7, with TRBD1 matching over 9 bases. V trimming: 2 bases; J trimming: 4 bases; junction bases outside the gene matches: 9. This CDR3 region has 16 residues. The germline CDR1 and CDR2 sequences are SEHNR and FQNEAQ (reference sequence).

This clone was observed once. The chain has TRBV7-3 and TRBJ2-3, with 9 bases matching TRBD2. CDR1 is SGHTA, CDR2 FQGTGA, per germline. After removal of 5 bases from V and 3 bases from J, the junction contained 6 bases not matched to a gene. There are 15 residues in the CDR3. The CDR3, as DNA: TGTGCCAGCAGCCCGTCGCGGGGGGGAACAGATACGCAGTATTTT. Translation gives CASSPSRGGTDTQYF.

The genes are TRBV7-9 and TRBJ2-1, with 9 positions matching TRBD2. Germline V gives CDR1 SEHNR, CDR2 FQNEAQ (reference sequence). The CDR3 consists of 16 residues. Germline trimming cut 6 bases from V and 0 bases from J; bases unmatched to any gene: 6. As DNA, the CDR3 is TGTGCCAGCAGTCAAGCGGGGGGACGCTCCTACAATGAGCAGTTCTTC. Translating gives CASSQAGGRSYNEQFF.

The chain joins TRBV6-6 to TRBJ2-2, with D unresolved. Looked up from germline, CDR1 is MNHNY and CDR2 is SVGAGI (reference sequence). The CDR3 extends over 12 amino acids. The V and J ends lost 7 bases and 6 bases respectively, with 9 bases between them. Written as DNA, the CDR3 is TGTGCCAGCACCCTAATTCCCGGGGAGCTGTTTTTT. Translated: CASTLIPGELFF.

This rearrangement joins TRBV7-2 to TRBJ2-7; TRBD1 agrees at 7 bases. The junction had 0 bases not matched to a gene; V was cut back by 4 bases and J by 0 bases. This CDR3 has 13 amino acids. The germline CDR1 and CDR2 sequences are SGHTA and FQGNSA. The CDR3 DNA sequence: TGTGCCAGCAGCTGGGACAGCTCCTACGAGCAGTACTTC. This gives the protein CASSWDSSYEQYF.

This clone appeared once. This chain connects TRBV16 to TRBJ1-4; 7 positions agree with TRBD1. CDR1 is KGHSY and CDR2 is FQNENV in the germline V gene. The CDR3 extends over 15 amino acids. The V segment lost 6 bases and the J segment 7 bases; nucleotides outside the gene matches: 11. The CDR3 coding sequence is TGTGCCAGCAGTCGAATGCAGGGGGGATTTGAAAAACTGTTTTTT. Translating gives CASSRMQGGFEKLFF.

The chain joins TRBV7-9 to TRBJ1-1, with D possibly TRBD1 on 5 matching bases. The CDR3 sequence is 12 residues long. Germline loops: CDR1 SEHNR, CDR2 FQNEAQ (reference sequence). Trimming left V 4 bases short and J 6 bases short, with 9 bases between. CDR3 sequence (DNA): TGTGCCAGCAGCTCGGAGGGGTCTGAAGCTTTCTTT. It specifies CASSSEGSEAFF.

This clone has just one count. This chain links TRBV5-1 with TRBJ2-1, with 9 bases identical to TRBD1. The CDR3 sequence is 15 residues long. Germline lookup yields CDR1 SGHRS and CDR2 YFSETQ. Trimming took 4 bases from V and 12 from J; bases not matched to a gene: 14. CDR3 coding DNA: TGCGCCAGCAGCAAAGGACAGGGGACGCGGATTCGGCAGTTCTTC. Its protein product is CASSKGQGTRIRQFF.

This clone has a handful of counts. The chain couples TRBV18 to TRBJ1-5, with 7 bases aligning to TRBD1. The germline CDR1 and CDR2 sequences are KGHSH and LQKENI. The CDR3 sequence is 14 residues long. With V trimmed by 4 bases and J by 5 bases, 5 bases remained unmatched. In DNA, the CDR3 is TGTGCCAGCTCACAGGGGGCGCGAGATCAGCCCCAGCATTTT. The encoded protein is CASSQGARDQPQHF.